This T cell receptor (beta chain) was sequenced for a study of control samples from healthy donors and cancer patients. Clones were read by immunoSEQ multiplex PCR, and TCRdb kept only the in-frame ones, dropping some. The data contain roughly 76,000 clones, 90% to 95% of them singletons. Germline loops: CDR1 MGHRA, CDR2 YSYEKL. The V and J ends lost 1 base and 2 bases, in that order; junction bases with no gene match: 6. The CDR3 length is 16 residues. This chain uses TRBV4-1 with TRBJ1-2; 8 bases match TRBD1. This clonotype was sampled from a woman younger than 35 in good health. Sequencing used blood. CDR3 region: CASSQGDRPTNYGYTF. CDR3 DNA: TGCGCCAGCAGCCAAGGGGACAGGCCGACAAACTATGGCTACACCTTC.